This TCR beta chain comes out of a study of blood T cell repertoires in COVID-19. Study background: The United States, Italy and Spain supplied acute and convalescent COVID-19 samples.

TCRdb's table, derived via immunoSEQ multiplex PCR, lists solely in-frame clones and lacks some. The sample comprises over 100,000 clones, about 91% of which are singletons, and around 5.8% rests with the top ten. Germline lookup yields CDR1 MGHRA and CDR2 YSYEKL. The ends lost 0 bases at V and 3 bases at J; junction bases unmatched: 7. CDR3 size: 17 residues. This receptor was obtained from a human donor in a cohort sampled during active COVID-19. V and J are TRBV4-1 and TRBJ2-3, with 9 bases lining up with TRBD2. The sequenced sample was peripheral blood. CDR3 bases: TGCGCCAGCAGCCAAGACCCAGGACTAGCGAATACAGATACGCAGTATTTT. It yields the protein CASSQDPGLANTDTQYF.